This T cell receptor beta chain was captured in a study of OX40 agonist ivuxolimab in advanced cancers. V shed 4 bases and J 5 bases; nucleotides not matched to a gene: 11. CDR1 is WSHSY and CDR2 is SAAADI in the germline V gene. This CDR3 has 17 amino acids. Study-wide results and caveats: Clonal expansion among partial responders at 0.1-3.0 mg/kg ranked near the lowest.

Sequencing was performed with immunoSEQ multiplex PCR; in TCRdb, only in-frame clones are kept and a portion is missing. The sample contains 100,000 or so clones, over 75% of which appear only once. A word on this clone: Its antigen remains unidentified.

This chain uses TRBV10-2 with TRBJ2-5, with 12 bases aligning to TRBD2. Sequencing was performed on CD4+ or CD8+ T cells sorted from blood, taken in a trial of the OX40 agonist ivuxolimab. The clonotype comes from an adult with an advanced solid tumor such as melanoma, head and neck, liver or kidney cancer. CDR3: CASSAGTSGPRGETQYF. The CDR3 DNA reads as TGCGCCAGCAGTGCGGGGACTAGCGGGCCCCGAGGGGAGACCCAGTACTTC.